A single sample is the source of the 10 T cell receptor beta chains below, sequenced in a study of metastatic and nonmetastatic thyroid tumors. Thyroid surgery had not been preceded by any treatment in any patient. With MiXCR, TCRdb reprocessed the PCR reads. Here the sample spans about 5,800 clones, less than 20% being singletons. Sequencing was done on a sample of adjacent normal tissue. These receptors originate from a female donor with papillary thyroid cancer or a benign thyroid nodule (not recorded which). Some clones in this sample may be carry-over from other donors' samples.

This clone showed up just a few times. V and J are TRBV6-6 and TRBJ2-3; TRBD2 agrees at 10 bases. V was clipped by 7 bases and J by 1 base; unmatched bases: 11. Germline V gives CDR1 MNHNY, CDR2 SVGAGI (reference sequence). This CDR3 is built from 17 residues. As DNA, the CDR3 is TGTGCCAGCAAACCCCGGCTAGCGGGAGTTGGCACAGATACGCAGTATTTT. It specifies CASKPRLAGVGTDTQYF.

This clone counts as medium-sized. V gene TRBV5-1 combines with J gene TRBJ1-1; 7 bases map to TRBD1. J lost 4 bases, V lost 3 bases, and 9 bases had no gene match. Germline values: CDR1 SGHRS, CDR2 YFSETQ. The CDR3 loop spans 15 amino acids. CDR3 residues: CASSWTQGLGTEAFF. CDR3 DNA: TGCGCCAGCAGCTGGACACAGGGGTTGGGCACTGAAGCTTTCTTT.

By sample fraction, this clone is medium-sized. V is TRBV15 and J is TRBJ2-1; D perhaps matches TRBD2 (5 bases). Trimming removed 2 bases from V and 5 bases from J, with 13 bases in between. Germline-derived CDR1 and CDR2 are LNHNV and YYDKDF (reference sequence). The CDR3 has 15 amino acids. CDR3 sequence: CATSRPTSGNNEQFF. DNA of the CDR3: TGTGCCACCAGCAGACCGACGAGCGGCAACAATGAGCAGTTCTTC.

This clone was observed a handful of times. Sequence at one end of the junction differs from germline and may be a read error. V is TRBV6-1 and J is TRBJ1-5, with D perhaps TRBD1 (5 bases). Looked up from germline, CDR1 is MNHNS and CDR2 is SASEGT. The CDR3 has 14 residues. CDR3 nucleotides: TGTGCCAGCCATGGGGGGGAGCATAATCAGCCCCCCCACTTT. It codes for CASHGGEHNQPPHF.

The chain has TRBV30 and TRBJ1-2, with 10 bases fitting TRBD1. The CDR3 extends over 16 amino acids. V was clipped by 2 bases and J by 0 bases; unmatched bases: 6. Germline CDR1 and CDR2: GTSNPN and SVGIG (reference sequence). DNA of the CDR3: TGTGCCTGGAGTAGTGGGACAGGGGTTACTAACTATGGCTACACCTTC. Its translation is CAWSSGTGVTNYGYTF.

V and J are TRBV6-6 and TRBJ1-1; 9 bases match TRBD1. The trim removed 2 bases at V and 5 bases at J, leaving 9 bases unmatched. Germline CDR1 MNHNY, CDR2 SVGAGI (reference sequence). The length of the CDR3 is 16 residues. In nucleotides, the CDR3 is TGTGCCAGCAGTTACACCCAAGGGACAGGGAAAACTGAAGCTTTCTTT. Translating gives CASSYTQGTGKTEAFF.

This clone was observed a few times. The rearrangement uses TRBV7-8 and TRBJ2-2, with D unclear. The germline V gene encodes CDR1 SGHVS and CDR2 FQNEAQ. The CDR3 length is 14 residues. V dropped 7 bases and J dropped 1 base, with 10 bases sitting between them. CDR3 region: CASTTPQNTGELFF. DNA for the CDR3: TGTGCCAGCACCACACCGCAGAACACCGGGGAGCTGTTTTTT.

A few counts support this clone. Here the CDR3 reads CASRQGSEQYF. The DNA of the CDR3 is TGTGCCAGCAGACAGGGATCCGAGCAGTACTTC. The rearrangement joins TRBV6-2 or TRBV6-3 to TRBJ2-7; D possibly corresponds to TRBD1 (6 bases). V was cut by 6 bases and J by 6 bases, with 9 bases left in between. Germline-derived CDR1 and CDR2 are MNHEY and SVGEGT. This CDR3 has 11 amino acids.

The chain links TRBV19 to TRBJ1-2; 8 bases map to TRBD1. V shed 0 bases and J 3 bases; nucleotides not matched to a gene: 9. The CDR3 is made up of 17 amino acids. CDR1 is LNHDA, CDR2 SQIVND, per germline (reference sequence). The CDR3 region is CASSIDRAQGDDYGYTF. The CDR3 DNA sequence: TGTGCCAGTAGTATAGATCGGGCACAGGGGGATGACTATGGCTACACCTTC.

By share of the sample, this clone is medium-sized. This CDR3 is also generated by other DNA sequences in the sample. As DNA, the CDR3 is TGTGCCAGCAGTCCGGAGGACAGGGGAGACTTCTCTGAAGCTTTCTTT. This codes for CASSPEDRGDFSEAFF. The rearrangement uses TRBV12-3 or TRBV12-4 and TRBJ1-1; TRBD1 agrees at 9 bases. This CDR3 spans 16 amino acids. Trimming cost V 5 bases and J 6 bases; bases outside gene matches: 13.